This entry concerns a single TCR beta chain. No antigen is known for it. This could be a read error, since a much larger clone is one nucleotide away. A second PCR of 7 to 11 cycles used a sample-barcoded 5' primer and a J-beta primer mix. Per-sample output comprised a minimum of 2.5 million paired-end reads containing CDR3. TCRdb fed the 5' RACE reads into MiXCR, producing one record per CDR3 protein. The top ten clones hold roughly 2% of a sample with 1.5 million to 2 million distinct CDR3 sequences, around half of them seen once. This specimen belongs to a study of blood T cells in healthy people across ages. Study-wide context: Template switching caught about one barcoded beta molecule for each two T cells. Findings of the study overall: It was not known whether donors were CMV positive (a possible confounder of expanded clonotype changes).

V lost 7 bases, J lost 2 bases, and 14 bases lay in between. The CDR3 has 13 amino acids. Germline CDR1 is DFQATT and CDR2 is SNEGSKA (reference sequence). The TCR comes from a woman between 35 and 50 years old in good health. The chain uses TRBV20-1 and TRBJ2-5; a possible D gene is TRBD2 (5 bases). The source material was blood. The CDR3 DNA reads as TGCAGTGTAGTCAGGTCGGGACAAGAGACCCAGTACTTC. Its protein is CSVVRSGQETQYF.